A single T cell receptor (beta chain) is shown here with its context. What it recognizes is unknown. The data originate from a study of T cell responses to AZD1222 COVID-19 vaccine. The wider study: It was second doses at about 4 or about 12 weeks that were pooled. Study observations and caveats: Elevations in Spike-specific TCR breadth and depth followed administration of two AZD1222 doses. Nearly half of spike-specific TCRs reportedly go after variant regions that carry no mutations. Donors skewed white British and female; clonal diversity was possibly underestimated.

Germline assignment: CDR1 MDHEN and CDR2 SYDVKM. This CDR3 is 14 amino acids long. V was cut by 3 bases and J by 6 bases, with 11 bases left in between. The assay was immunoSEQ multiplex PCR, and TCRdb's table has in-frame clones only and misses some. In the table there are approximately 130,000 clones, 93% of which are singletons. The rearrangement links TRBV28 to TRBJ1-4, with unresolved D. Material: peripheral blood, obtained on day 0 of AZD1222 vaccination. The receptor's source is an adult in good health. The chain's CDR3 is CASSFNINDEKLFF. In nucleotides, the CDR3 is TGTGCCAGCAGTTTTAACATAAATGATGAAAAACTGTTTTTT.